This T cell receptor beta chain is drawn from a study of blood T cell repertoires in COVID-19. Across the whole study: The study drew acute and convalescent COVID-19 samples from the United States, Italy and Spain.

Clones were read by immunoSEQ multiplex PCR, and TCRdb kept only the in-frame ones, dropping some. The sample holds over 65,000 clones, approximately 80% seen once. Germline V gives CDR1 LNHDA, CDR2 SQIVND (reference sequence). The CDR3 is made up of 13 amino acids. Trimming removed 7 bases at V and 10 bases at J, with 19 bases between. This clone was detected only once. The sample consisted of peripheral blood. This sequence was found in a man aged 80 or over with acute or convalescent COVID-19. V usage is TRBV19 and J usage is TRBJ1-1, with D unclear. The CDR3 nucleotides are TGTGCCAGTACCCCGGAGACGGTGCCCTTAGCTTTCTTT. This codes for CASTPETVPLAFF.